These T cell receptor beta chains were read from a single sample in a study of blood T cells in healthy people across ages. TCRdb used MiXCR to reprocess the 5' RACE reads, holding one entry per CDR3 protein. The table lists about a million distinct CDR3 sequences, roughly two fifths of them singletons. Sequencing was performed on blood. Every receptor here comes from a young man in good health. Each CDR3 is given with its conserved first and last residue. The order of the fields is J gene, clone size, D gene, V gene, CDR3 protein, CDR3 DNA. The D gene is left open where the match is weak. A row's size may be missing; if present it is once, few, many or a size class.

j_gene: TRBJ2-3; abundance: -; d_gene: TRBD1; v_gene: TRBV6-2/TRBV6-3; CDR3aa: CASTDGTGYTDTQYF; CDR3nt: TGTGCCAGCACCGACGGGACAGGTTACACAGATACGCAGTATTTT
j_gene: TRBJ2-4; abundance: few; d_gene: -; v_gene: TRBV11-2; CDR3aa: CASSSTPGLRNIQYF; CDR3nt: TGTGCCAGCAGCTCAACCCCTGGTCTAAGGAACATTCAGTACTTC
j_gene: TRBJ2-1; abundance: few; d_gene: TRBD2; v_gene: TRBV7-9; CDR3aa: CASSAPGLAAKQFF; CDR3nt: TGTGCCAGCAGCGCCCCGGGACTAGCGGCTAAGCAGTTCTTC
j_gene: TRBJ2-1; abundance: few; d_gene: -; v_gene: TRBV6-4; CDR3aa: CASSDMGRSSYNEQFF; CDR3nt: TGTGCCAGCAGTGATATGGGCAGGAGCTCCTACAATGAGCAGTTCTTC
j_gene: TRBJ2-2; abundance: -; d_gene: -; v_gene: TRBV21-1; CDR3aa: CASTYRDGSAGELFF; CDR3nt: TGTGCCAGCACCTACAGGGATGGCTCGGCCGGGGAGCTGTTTTTT
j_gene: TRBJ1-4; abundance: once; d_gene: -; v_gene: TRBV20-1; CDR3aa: CSARPTGTTNEKLFF; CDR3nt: TGCAGTGCTAGACCTACAGGGACCACTAATGAAAAACTGTTTTTT
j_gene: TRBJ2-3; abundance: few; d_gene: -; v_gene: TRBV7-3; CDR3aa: CASSPRQLDTQYF; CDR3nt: TGTGCCAGCAGCCCCCGACAGTTAGATACGCAGTATTTT
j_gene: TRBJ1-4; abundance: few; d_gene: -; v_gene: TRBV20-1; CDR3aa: CSASRDTSDEKLFF; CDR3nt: TGCAGTGCTAGCCGGGACACTTCGGATGAAAAACTGTTTTTT
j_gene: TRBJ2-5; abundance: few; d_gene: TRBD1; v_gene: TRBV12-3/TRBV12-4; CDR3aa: CASSQDRGKETQYF; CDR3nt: TGTGCCAGCAGTCAGGACAGGGGGAAAGAGACCCAGTACTTC
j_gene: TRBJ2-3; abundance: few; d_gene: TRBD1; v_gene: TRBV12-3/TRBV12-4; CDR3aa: CASRGDSTATDTQYF; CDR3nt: TGTGCCAGCAGGGGGGACAGTACAGCCACAGATACGCAGTATTTT
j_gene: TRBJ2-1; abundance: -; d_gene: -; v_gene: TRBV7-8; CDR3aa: CASSSRAGSYNEQFF; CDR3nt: TGTGCCAGCAGTTCCAGAGCGGGCTCCTACAATGAGCAGTTCTTC
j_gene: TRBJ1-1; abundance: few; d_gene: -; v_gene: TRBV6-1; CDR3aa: CASREPGGTEAFF; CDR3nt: TGTGCCAGCAGGGAACCCGGAGGAACTGAAGCTTTCTTT
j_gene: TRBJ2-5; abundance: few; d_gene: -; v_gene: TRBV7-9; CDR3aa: CASSSIDRDTEETQYF; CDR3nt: TGTGCCAGCAGCTCCATAGATCGAGACACCGAAGAGACCCAGTACTTC
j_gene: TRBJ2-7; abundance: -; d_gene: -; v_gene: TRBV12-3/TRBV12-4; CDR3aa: CASSWDLSYEQYF; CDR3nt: TGTGCCAGCAGCTGGGATCTCTCCTACGAGCAGTACTTC
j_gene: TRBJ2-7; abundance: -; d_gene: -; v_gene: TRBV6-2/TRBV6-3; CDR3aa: CASSYRGRVYEQYF; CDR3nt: TGTGCCAGCAGTTACAGGGGCAGGGTCTACGAGCAGTACTTC
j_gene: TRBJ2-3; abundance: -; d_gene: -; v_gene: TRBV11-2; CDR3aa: CAAGTPVTQYF; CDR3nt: TGTGCAGCAGGGACCCCAGTCACGCAGTATTTT
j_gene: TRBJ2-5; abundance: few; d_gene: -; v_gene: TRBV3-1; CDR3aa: CASSQLVETQYF; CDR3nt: TGTGCCAGCAGCCAATTGGTGGAGACCCAGTACTTC
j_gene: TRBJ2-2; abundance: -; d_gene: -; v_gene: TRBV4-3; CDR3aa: CASSQELACKNAGELFF; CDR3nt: TGCGCCAGCAGCCAAGAATTGGCCTGCAAGAACGCCGGGGAGCTGTTTTTT
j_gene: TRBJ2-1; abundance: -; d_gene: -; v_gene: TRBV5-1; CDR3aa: CASSLAVEGNEQFF; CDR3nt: TGCGCCAGCAGCTTGGCCGTGGAAGGCAATGAGCAGTTCTTC
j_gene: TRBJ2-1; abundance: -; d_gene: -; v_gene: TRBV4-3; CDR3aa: CASSQAFHNEQFF; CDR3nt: TGCGCCAGCAGCCAAGCATTCCACAATGAGCAGTTCTTC
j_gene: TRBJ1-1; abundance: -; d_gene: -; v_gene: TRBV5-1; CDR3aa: CASSLEPGIQGTEAFF; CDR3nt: TGCGCCAGCAGCTTGGAACCTGGGATTCAAGGCACTGAAGCTTTCTTT
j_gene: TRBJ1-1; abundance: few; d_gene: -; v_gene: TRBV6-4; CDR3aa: CASSPDWGTEAFF; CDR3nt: TGTGCCAGCAGCCCCGACTGGGGTACTGAAGCTTTCTTT
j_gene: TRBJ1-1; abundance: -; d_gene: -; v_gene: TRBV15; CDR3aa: CATSSHPSTDEAFF; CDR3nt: TGTGCCACCAGCAGCCACCCGTCGACAGATGAAGCTTTCTTT
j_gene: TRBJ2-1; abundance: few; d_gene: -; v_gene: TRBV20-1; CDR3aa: CSAKADEQFF; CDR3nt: TGCAGTGCGAAGGCTGATGAGCAGTTCTTC
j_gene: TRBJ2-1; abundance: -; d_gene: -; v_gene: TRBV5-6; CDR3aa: CASSLVSPGHEQFF; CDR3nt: TGTGCCAGCAGCTTGGTAAGTCCAGGCCATGAGCAGTTCTTC
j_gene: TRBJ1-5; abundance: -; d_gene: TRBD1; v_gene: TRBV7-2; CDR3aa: CASSIRTGSDQPQHF; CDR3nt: TGTGCCAGCAGCATTAGGACAGGGAGCGATCAGCCCCAGCATTTT
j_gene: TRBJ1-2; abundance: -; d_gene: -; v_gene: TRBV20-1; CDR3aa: CSATPGTAYGYTF; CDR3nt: TGCAGTGCTACCCCCGGGACTGCCTATGGCTACACCTTC
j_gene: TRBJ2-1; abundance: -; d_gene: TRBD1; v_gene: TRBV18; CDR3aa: CASSRTGTGTNEQFF; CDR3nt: TGTGCCAGCTCACGAACCGGGACAGGGACCAATGAGCAGTTCTTC
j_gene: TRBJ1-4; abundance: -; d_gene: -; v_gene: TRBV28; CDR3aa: CASSSPGAKPEKLFF; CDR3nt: TGTGCCAGCAGTTCCCCAGGAGCCAAACCCGAAAAACTGTTTTTT
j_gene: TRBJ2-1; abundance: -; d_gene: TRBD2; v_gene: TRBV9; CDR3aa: CASSPRLAGNRNEQFF; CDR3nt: TGTGCCAGCAGCCCTAGACTAGCGGGGAACCGCAATGAGCAGTTCTTC
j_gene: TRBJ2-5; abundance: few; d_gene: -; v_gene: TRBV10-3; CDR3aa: CAIKRSGTHLQETQYF; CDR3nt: TGTGCCATCAAAAGATCCGGGACACATTTACAAGAGACCCAGTACTTC
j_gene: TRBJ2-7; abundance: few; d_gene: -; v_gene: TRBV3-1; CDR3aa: CASSQDRDRLIYEQYF; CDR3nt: TGTGCCAGCAGCCAAGATCGGGACCGCCTCATCTACGAGCAGTACTTC
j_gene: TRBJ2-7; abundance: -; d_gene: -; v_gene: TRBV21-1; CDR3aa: CASNEGVGYEQYF; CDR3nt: TGTGCCAGCAACGAGGGGGTCGGCTACGAGCAGTACTTC
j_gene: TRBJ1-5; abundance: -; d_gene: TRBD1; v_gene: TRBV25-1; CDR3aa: CASTQGGNQPQHF; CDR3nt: TGTGCCAGCACCCAGGGGGGCAATCAGCCCCAGCATTTT
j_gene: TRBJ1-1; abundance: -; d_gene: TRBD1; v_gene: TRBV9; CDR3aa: CASSKDRVGNTEAFF; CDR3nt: TGTGCCAGCAGCAAAGACAGGGTTGGTAACACTGAAGCTTTCTTT
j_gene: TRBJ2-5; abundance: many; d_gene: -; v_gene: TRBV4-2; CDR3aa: CASSQDLQGQETQYF; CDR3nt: TGTGCCAGCAGCCAAGATTTGCAGGGCCAAGAGACCCAGTACTTC
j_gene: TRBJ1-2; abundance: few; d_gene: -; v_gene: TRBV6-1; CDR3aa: CASSDLSRERNYGYTF; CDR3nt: TGTGCCAGCAGTGACCTTTCCCGGGAACGTAACTATGGCTACACCTTC
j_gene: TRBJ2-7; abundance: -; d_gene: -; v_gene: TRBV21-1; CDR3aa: CASSKDRQSSYEQYF; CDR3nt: TGTGCCAGCAGCAAAGACAGGCAGAGCTCCTACGAGCAGTACTTC
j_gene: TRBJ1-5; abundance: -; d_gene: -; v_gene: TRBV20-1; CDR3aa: CSASGIGYQPQHF; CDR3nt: TGCAGTGCTAGTGGCATAGGGTATCAGCCCCAGCATTTT
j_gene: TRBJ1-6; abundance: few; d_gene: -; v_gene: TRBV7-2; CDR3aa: CASSPQGGGDNSPLHF; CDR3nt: TGTGCCAGCAGCCCTCAAGGCGGGGGCGATAATTCACCCCTCCACTTT